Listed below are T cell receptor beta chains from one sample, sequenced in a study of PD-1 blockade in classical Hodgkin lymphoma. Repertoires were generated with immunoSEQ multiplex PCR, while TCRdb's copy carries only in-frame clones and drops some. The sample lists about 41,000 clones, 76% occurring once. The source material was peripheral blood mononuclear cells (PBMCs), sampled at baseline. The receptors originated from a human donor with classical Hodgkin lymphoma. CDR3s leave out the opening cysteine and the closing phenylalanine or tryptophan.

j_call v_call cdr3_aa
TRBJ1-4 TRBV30 AWALGSANEKLF
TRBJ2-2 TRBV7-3 ASSSMGSGNGGELF
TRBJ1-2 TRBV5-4 ASSLTRGPGGFDT
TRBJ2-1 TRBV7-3 ASSLLGSNEQF
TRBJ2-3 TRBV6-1 AGTAGQGALDTQY
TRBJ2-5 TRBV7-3 ASSLGGHLQETQY
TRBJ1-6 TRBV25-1 ASSEAGNNSPLH
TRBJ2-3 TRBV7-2 ASSLRDTDTQY
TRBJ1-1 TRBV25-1 ASSDVGTYTEAF
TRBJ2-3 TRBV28 ASSPVRVHTDTQY
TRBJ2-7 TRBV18 ASSLAGGWYEQY
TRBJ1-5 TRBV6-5 ASSPGTGDQPQH
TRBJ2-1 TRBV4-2 ASSQDPSGRPSSYNEQF
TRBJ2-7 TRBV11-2 ASRLVPDEQY
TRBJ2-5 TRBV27 ASSYGFPQETQY
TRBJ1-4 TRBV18 ASSPMAGRDEKLF
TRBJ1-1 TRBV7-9 ASSLLTGVDTEAF
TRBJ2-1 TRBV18 ASSPAAGGAYNEQF
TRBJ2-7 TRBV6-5 ASSHGQRYEQY
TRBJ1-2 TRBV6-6 ASSYSGGASGYT
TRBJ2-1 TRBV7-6 ASSHRLDRNNEQF
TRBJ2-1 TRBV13 ASSLEAGGRDEQF
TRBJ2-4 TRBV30 AWSRTTQGLNIQY
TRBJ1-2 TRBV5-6 ASSSDGNYGYT
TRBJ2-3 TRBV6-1 ASSVRTGGLSTDTQY
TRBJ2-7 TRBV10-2 ASSDSFPGLALYEQY
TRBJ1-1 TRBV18 ASSPRVQAAVGTEAF
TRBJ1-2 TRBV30 AWRVDRGYGYT
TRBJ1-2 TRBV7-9 ASSLAQKSYGYT
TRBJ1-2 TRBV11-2 ASSLRGPYGYT
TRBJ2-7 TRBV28 ASTGRAYEQY
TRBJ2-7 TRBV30 AWNRRGPHEQY
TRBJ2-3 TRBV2 ASSEGKPNTDTQY
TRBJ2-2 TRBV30 AWSVGNRGAGELF
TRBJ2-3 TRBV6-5 ASSYGLASDTQY
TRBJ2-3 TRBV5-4 ASSLERPDTQY
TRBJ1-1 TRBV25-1 ASRGWAEAF
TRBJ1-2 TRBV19 ASSLRGQGAENYGYT
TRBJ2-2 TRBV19 ASSIGREGRELF
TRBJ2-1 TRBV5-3 ARSFLTSGPYNEQF
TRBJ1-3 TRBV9 ASSGQAKDTIY
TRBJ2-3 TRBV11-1 ASSLNAGGGTDTQY
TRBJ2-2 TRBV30 AWSVGTGNTGELF
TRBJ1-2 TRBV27 ASSFTGSYGYT
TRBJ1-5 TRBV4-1 ASSQDRETGYNQPQH
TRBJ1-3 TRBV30 AWSPAGNTIY
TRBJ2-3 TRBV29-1 SVGTSGVSTDTQY
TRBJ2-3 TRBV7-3 ASGLAGVDTQY
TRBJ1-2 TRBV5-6 ASSFTGVYGYT
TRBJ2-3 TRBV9 ASSGVMWDTQY
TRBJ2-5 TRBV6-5 ASSYSGRTEQETQY
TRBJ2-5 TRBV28 ASSLSGTVTETQY
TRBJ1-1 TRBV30 AWRSKGGLNTEAF
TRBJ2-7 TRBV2 ARSKQGAYEQY